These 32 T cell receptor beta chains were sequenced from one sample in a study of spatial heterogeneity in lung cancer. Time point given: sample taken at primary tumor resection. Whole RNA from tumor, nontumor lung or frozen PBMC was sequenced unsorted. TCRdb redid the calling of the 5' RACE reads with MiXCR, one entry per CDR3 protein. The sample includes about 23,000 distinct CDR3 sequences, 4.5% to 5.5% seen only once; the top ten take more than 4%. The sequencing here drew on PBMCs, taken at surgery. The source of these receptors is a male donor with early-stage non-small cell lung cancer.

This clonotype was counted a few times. The CDR3 nucleotides read TGTGCCAGCAGCCGACAGGGGGCGAGCTATGGCTACACCTTC. It specifies CASSRQGASYGYTF. This chain joins TRBV5-4 and TRBJ1-2, with 10 bases matching TRBD1. V lost 4 bases to trimming and J lost 4 bases; unmatched junction nucleotides: 4. The germline gives CDR1 SGHNT, CDR2 YYREEE (reference sequence). This CDR3 region has 14 residues.

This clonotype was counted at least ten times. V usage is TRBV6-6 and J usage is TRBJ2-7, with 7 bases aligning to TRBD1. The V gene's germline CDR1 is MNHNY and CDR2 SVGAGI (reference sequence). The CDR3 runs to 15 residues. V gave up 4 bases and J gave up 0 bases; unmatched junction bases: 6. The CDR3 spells CASSFPGQSSYEQYF. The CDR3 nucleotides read TGTGCCAGCAGTTTTCCGGGACAGAGCTCCTACGAGCAGTACTTC.

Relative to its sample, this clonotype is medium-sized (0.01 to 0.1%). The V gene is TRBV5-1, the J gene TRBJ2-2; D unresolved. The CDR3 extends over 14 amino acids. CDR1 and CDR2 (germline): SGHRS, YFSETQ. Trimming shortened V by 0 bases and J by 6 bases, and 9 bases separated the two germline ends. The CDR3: CASSLVSRPGELFF. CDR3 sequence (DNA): TGCGCCAGCAGCTTGGTTAGTCGACCCGGGGAGCTGTTTTTT.

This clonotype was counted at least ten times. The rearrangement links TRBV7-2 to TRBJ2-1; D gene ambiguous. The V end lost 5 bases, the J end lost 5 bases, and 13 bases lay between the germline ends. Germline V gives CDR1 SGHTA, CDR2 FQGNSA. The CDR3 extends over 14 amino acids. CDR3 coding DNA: TGTGCCAGCAGCCCCTACCTATCCCACAATGAGCAGTTCTTC. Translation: CASSPYLSHNEQFF.

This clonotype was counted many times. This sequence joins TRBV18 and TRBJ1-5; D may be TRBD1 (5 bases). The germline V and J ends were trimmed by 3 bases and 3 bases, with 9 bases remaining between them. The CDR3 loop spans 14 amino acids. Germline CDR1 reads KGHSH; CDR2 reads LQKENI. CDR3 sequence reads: CASSPETANQPQHF. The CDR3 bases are TGTGCCAGCTCACCGGAGACAGCCAATCAGCCCCAGCATTTT.

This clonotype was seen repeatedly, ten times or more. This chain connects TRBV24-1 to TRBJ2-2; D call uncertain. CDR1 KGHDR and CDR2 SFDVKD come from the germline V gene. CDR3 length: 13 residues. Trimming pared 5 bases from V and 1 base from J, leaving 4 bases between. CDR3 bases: TGTGCCACCAGTGTAAGGAACACCGGGGAGCTGTTTTTT. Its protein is CATSVRNTGELFF.

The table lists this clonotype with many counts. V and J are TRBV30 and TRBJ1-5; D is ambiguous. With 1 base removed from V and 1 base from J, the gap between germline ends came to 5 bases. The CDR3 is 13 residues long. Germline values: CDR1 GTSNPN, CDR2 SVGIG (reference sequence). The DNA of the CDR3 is TGTGCCTGGAGTGGTCGCAGCAATCAGCCCCAGCATTTT. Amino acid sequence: CAWSGRSNQPQHF.

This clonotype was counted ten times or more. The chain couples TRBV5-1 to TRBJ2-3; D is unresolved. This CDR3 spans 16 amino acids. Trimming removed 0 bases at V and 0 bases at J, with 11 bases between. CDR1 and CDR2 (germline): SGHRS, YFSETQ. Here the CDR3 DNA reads TGCGCCAGCAGCTTGGGAGCCCTACCTAGCACAGATACGCAGTATTTT. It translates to CASSLGALPSTDTQYF.

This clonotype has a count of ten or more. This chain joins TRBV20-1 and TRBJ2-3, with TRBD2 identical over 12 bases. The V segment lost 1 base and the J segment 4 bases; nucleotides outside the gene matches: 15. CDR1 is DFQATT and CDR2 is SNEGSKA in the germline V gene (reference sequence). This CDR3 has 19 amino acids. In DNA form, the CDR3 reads TGCAGTGCTAGAGGAGGGTTTACGGCTAGCGGGAGGGCCGCAGATACGCAGTATTTT. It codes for CSARGGFTASGRAADTQYF.

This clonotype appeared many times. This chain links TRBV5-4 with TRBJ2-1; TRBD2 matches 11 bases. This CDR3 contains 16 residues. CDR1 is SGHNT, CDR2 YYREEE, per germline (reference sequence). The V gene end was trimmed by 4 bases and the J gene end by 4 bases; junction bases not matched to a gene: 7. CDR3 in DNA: TGTGCCAGCAGCCCCAGACTAGCGGGGCTTTACAATGAGCAGTTCTTC. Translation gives CASSPRLAGLYNEQFF.

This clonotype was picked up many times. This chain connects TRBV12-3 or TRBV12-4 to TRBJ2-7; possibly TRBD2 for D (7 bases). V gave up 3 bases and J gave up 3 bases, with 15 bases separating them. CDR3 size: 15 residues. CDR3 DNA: TGTGCCAGCAGTTTTACGGGGGGCTCCGTCTACGAGCAGTACTTC. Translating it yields CASSFTGGSVYEQYF.

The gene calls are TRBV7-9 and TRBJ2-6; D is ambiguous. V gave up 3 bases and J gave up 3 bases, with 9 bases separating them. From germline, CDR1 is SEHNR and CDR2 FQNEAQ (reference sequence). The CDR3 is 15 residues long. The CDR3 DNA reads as TGTGCCAGCAGCTTCTGGCAGGTTGGGGCCAACGTCCTGACTTTC. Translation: CASSFWQVGANVLTF.

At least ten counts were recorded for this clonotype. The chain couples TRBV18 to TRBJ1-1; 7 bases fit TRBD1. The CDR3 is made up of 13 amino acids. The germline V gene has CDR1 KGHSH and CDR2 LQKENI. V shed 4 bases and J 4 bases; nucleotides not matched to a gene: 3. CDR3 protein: CASSRPGGTEAFF. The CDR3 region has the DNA TGTGCCAGCTCACGCCCAGGGGGCACTGAAGCTTTCTTT.

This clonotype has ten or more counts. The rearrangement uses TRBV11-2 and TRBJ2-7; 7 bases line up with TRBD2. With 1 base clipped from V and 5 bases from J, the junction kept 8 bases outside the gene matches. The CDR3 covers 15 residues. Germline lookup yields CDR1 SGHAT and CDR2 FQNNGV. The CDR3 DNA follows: TGTGCCAGCAGCTTAGTTGGCGGGAGTGGCCACGAGCAGTACTTC. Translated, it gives CASSLVGGSGHEQYF.

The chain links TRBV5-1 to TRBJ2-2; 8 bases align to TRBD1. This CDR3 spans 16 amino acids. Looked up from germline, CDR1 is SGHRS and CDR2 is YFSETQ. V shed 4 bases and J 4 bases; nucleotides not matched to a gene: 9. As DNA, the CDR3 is TGCGCCAGCAGCAGTCACCCAGGGGGCGGCACCGGGGAGCTGTTTTTT. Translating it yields CASSSHPGGGTGELFF.

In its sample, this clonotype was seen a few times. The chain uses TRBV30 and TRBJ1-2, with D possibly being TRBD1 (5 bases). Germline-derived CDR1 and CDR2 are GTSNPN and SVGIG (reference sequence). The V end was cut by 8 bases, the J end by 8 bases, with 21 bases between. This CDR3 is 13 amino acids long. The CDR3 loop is CAVLSRPGLGYTF. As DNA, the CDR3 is TGTGCCGTTCTGTCCCGACCAGGGTTAGGCTACACCTTC.

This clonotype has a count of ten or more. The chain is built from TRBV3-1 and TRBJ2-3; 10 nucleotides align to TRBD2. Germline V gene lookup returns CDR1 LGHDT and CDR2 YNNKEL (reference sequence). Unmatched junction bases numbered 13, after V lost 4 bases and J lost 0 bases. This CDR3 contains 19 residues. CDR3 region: CASSPWSSGGTKSTDTQYF. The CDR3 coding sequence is TGTGCCAGCAGCCCCTGGAGTAGCGGGGGGACCAAAAGCACAGATACGCAGTATTTT.

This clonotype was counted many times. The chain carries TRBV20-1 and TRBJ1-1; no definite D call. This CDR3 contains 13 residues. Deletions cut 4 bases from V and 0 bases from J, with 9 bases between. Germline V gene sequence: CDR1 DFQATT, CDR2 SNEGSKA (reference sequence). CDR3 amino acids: CSANSEMNTEAFF. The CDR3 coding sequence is TGCAGTGCTAATTCAGAAATGAACACTGAAGCTTTCTTT.

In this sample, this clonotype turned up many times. The CDR3 bases are TGCAGTGCTCGAAGCGCGGGACATAGGCTCTACGAGCAGTACTTC. Translated, it gives CSARSAGHRLYEQYF. The genes are TRBV20-1 and TRBJ2-7; either TRBD1 or TRBD2 may supply D (6 bases each). V lost 5 bases and J 3 bases, leaving 20 bases between the germline ends. The CDR3 is 15 amino acids. The germline CDR1 and CDR2 sequences are DFQATT and SNEGSKA (reference sequence).

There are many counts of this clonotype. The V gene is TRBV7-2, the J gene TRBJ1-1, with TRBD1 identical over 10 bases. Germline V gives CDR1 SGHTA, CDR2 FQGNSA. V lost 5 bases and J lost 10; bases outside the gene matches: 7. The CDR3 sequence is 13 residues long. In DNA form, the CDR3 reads TGTGCCAGCAGCAGAGTCGACAGGGGGCTAGCTTTCTTT. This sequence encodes CASSRVDRGLAFF.

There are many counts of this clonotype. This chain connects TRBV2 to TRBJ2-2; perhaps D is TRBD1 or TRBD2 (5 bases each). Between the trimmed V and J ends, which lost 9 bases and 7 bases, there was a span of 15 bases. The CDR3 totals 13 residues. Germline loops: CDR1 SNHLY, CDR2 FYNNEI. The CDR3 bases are TGTGCCAGTATTCGGCAGGGAGTCGGGGAGCTGTTTTTT. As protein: CASIRQGVGELFF.

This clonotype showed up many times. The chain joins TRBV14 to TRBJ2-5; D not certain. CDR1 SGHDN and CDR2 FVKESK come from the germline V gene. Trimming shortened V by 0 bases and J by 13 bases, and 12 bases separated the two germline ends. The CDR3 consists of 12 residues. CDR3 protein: CASSQDQESLYF. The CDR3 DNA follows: TGTGCCAGCAGCCAAGACCAAGAGAGTTTGTACTTC.

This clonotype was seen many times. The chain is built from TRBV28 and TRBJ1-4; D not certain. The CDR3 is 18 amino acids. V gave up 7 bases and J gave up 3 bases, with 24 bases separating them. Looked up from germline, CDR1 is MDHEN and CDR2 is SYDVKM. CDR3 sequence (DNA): TGTGCCAGCATTACTAGGATGGGCAGCCGGAAAGCTAATGAAAAACTGTTTTTT. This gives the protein CASITRMGSRKANEKLFF.

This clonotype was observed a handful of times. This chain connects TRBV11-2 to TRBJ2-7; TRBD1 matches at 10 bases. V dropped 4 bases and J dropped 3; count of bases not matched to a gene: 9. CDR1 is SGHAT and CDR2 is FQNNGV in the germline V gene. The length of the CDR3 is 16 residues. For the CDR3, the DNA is TGTGCCAGCAGCTCAAATAACCGGGACAGGGGCTACGAGCAGTACTTC. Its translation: CASSSNNRDRGYEQYF.

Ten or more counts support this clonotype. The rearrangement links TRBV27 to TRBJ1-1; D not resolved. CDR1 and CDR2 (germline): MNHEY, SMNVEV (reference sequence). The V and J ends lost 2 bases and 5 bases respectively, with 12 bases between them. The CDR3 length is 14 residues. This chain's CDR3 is CASSLEGRWTEAFF. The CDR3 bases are TGTGCCAGCAGTTTAGAGGGCAGGTGGACTGAAGCTTTCTTT.

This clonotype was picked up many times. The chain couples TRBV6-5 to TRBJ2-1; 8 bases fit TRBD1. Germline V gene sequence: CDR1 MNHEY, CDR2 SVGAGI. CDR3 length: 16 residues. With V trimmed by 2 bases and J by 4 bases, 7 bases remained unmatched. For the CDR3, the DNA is TGTGCCAGCAGTTACCGGACAGGGATTGGGTACAATGAGCAGTTCTTC. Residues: CASSYRTGIGYNEQFF.

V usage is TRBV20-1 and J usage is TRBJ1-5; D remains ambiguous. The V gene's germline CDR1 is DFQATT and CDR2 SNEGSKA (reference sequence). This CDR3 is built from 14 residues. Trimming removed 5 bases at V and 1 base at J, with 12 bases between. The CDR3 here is CSAPGPSSNQPQHF. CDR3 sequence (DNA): TGCAGTGCTCCCGGTCCGAGCAGCAATCAGCCCCAGCATTTT.

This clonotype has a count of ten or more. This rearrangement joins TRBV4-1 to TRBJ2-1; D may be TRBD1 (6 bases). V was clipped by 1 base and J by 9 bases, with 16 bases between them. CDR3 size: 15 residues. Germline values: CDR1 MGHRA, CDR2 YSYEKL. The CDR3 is CASSQGLRGYGEQFF. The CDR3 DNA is TGCGCCAGCAGCCAAGGTCTCAGGGGATACGGTGAGCAGTTCTTC.

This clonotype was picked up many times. DNA for the CDR3: TGTGCCAGCAGCTTAGGTCGGGCGGCAACTAATGAAAAACTGTTTTTT. Amino acid sequence: CASSLGRAATNEKLFF. The rearrangement joins TRBV7-9 to TRBJ1-4, with D hard to call. Germline assignment: CDR1 SEHNR and CDR2 FQNEAQ (reference sequence). The V gene lost 1 base and the J gene lost 0 bases, with 9 bases spanning the gap. The CDR3 is 16 amino acids.

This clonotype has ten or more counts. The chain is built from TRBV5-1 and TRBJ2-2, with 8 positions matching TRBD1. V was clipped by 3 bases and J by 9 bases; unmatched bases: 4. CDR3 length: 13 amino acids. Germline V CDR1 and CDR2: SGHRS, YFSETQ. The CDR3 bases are TGCGCCAGCAGCTGGGACAGGCAAAGGGAGCTGTTTTTT. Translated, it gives CASSWDRQRELFF.

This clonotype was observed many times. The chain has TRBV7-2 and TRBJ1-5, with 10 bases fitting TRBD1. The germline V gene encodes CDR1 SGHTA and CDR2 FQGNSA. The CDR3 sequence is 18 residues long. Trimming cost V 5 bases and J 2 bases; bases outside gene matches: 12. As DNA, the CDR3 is TGTGCCAGCAGCCCAGTTAGACAGGGGGCGCTTGGCAATCAGCCCCAGCATTTT. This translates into CASSPVRQGALGNQPQHF. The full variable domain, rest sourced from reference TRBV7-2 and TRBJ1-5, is GAGVSQSPSNKVTEKGKDVELRCDPISGHTALYWYRQSLGQGLEFLIYFQGNSAPDKSGLPSDRFSAERTGGSVSTLTIQRTQQEDSAVYLCASSPVRQGALGNQPQHFGDGTRLSIL.

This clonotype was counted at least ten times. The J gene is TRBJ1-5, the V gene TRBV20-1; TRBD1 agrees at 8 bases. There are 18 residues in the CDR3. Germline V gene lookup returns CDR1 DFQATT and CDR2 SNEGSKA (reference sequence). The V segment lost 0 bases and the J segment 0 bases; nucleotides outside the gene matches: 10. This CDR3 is CSARDTRTGTYSNQPQHF. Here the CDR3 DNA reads TGCAGTGCTAGAGATACCCGGACAGGGACGTATAGCAATCAGCCCCAGCATTTT.